This is a list of T cell receptor beta chains from one sample in a study of blood T cell repertoires in COVID-19. Assay: immunoSEQ multiplex PCR; the TCRdb copy retains only in-frame clones and omits some. The table has roughly 14,000 clones, around 82% seen once. The sequenced material came from peripheral blood. The receptor source for this set is a human donor in a cohort sampled during active COVID-19. Each CDR3 is given with its conserved first and last residue. Each record gives: J gene, D gene, clone size, V gene, CDR3 DNA, CDR3 protein. D genes are given only for firm matches. Rows give clone size only sometimes, using once, few, many, or a class for an expanded clone.

TRBJ2-1,TRBD2,once,TRBV5-1,TGCGCCAGCAGCTTGGGGACTAGCGGGGGGGCCGTAAGGGAGCAGTTCTTC,CASSLGTSGGAVREQFF
TRBJ2-1,NA,NA,TRBV10-3,TGTGCCATCAGTGGGCGGGGGGACAGAGATAACAATGAGCAGTTCTTC,CAISGRGDRDNNEQFF
TRBJ2-7,NA,NA,TRBV7-9,TGTGCCAGCAGCTTAGGGGGTTGGGGGCGCGCCTACGAGCAGTACTTC,CASSLGGWGRAYEQYF
TRBJ1-1,NA,NA,TRBV7-2,TGTGCCAGCAGCTTAGTGAGGGAGGGCACTGAAGCTTTCTTT,CASSLVREGTEAFF
TRBJ2-5,TRBD2,NA,TRBV7-8,TGTGCCAGCAGACGGCGGACTAGCGGGACCCAAGAGACCCAGTACTTC,CASRRRTSGTQETQYF
TRBJ2-6,TRBD1,NA,TRBV4-3,TGCGCCAGCAGCCCGGGCGTCGGGACAGCATCTGGGGCCAACGTCCTGACTTTC,CASSPGVGTASGANVLTF
TRBJ1-5,NA,NA,TRBV3-1/TRBV3-2,TGTGCCAGCAGCCAATATAAAAATCAGCCCCAGCATTTT,CASSQYKNQPQHF
TRBJ2-2,NA,medium-sized,TRBV27,TGTGCCAGCAGTGGGTCCGGGGGGCCGACCGGGGAGCTGTTTTTT,CASSGSGGPTGELFF
TRBJ2-7,TRBD2,few,TRBV10-3,TGTGCCATCAGTGATCTCCTACTCAGCGGGGGGCGAACCTACGAGCAGTACTTC,CAISDLLLSGGRTYEQYF
TRBJ2-2,NA,NA,TRBV5-1,TGCGCCAGCAGCGCCCCCCGAGCCGGGGAGCTGTTTTTT,CASSAPRAGELFF
TRBJ2-7,NA,NA,TRBV5-4,TGTGCCAGCAGTCGGGGGACGTTCTCCTACGAGCAGTACTTC,CASSRGTFSYEQYF
TRBJ2-1,TRBD1,NA,TRBV6-4,TGTGCCAGCAGCTATGGACAGGGGGCGAACAATGAGCAGTTCTTC,CASSYGQGANNEQFF
TRBJ2-1,NA,NA,TRBV18,TGTGCCAGCTCACCCATTACGTCAGGGGAGCAGTTCTTC,CASSPITSGEQFF
TRBJ1-5,TRBD1,NA,TRBV29-1,TGCAGCGGTACCACAGGGGTCAATCAGCCCCAGCATTTT,CSGTTGVNQPQHF
TRBJ2-5,NA,NA,TRBV5-1,TGCGCCAGCAGCCTAGGGGGGACAGCTCAAGAGACCCAGTACTTC,CASSLGGTAQETQYF
TRBJ2-7,TRBD2,NA,TRBV6-5,TGTGCCAGCAGTCTTGGGGGTCTAGCGGGGAACGAGCAGTACTTC,CASSLGGLAGNEQYF
TRBJ1-2,TRBD1,NA,TRBV28,TGTGCCAGCAGTCCACAGGGGACAGCTTATGGCTACACCTTC,CASSPQGTAYGYTF
TRBJ2-7,NA,NA,TRBV19,TGTGCCAGTAGTTCATCCTACGAGCAGTACTTC,CASSSSYEQYF
TRBJ1-5,NA,NA,TRBV19,TGTGCCAGTAGTATTAACGGGGGTGGCAATCAGCCCCAGCATTTT,CASSINGGGNQPQHF
TRBJ1-4,NA,NA,TRBV28,TGTGCCAGCAGTTTGTGGGGAGGGGGTAATGAAAAACTGTTTTTT,CASSLWGGGNEKLFF
TRBJ2-3,NA,NA,TRBV11-3,TGTGCCAGCAGCTTATGGTTTTCCGGCAGGGACACAGATACGCAGTATTTT,CASSLWFSGRDTDTQYF
TRBJ2-3,NA,once,TRBV7-8,TGTGCCAGCAGCTTAGGGCTAGCAGCAGATACGCAGTATTTT,CASSLGLAADTQYF
TRBJ2-1,TRBD2,NA,TRBV18,TGTGCCAGCTCACTAGGACCAGGACTAGCCTATGAGCAGTTCTTC,CASSLGPGLAYEQFF
TRBJ2-2,TRBD2,NA,TRBV7-3,TGTGCCAGCAGCTTAGGCGGGAGAGGCACCGGGGAGCTGTTTTTT,CASSLGGRGTGELFF
TRBJ2-3,NA,once,TRBV5-1,TGCGCCAGCAGCTCCAACTATTTCACAGATACGCAGTATTTT,CASSSNYFTDTQYF
TRBJ2-1,NA,NA,TRBV28,TGTGCCAGCAGTCGTCCCGGGACTCCGGGTGAGCAGTTCTTC,CASSRPGTPGEQFF
TRBJ1-5,NA,NA,TRBV7-9,TGTGCCAGCAGCTTATTTGTTGGGGGGGAGGGCAATCAGCCCCAGCATTTT,CASSLFVGGEGNQPQHF
TRBJ2-1,TRBD2,NA,TRBV7-9,TGTGCCAGCAGCTTAGTAGCGGGAGAAGCCAATGAGCAGTTCTTC,CASSLVAGEANEQFF
TRBJ1-5,TRBD1,NA,TRBV6-5,TGTGCCAGCTACCGCGACAGGGGAGGAAATCAGCCCCAGCATTTT,CASYRDRGGNQPQHF
TRBJ2-7,NA,NA,TRBV24-1,TGTGCCACCAGGGGAGTGGGAGAGAACGAGCAGTACTTC,CATRGVGENEQYF
TRBJ1-2,TRBD1,NA,TRBV25-1,TGTGCCAGCAGTGGGGACAGGGACTATGGCTACACCTTC,CASSGDRDYGYTF
TRBJ2-1,TRBD2,NA,TRBV7-3,TGTGCCAGCAGCTCGGGGACTAGCGGACTCAATGAGCAGTTCTTC,CASSSGTSGLNEQFF
TRBJ2-7,TRBD1,NA,TRBV6-6,TGTGCCAGCAACAGACAGGGAGTTGTCATCTACGAGCAGTACTTC,CASNRQGVVIYEQYF
TRBJ2-3,NA,NA,TRBV30,TGTGCCTGGAGTGGGGGGACTCCCCGGAGCACAGATACGCAGTATTTT,CAWSGGTPRSTDTQYF
TRBJ2-7,TRBD2,NA,TRBV6-5,TGTGCCAGCAGTTACTCGGGCAGCGGGATAGACTACGAGCAGTACTTC,CASSYSGSGIDYEQYF
TRBJ2-7,NA,NA,TRBV11-3,TGTGCCAGCAGCTTAGGCCAGGCCTACTACGAGCAGTACTTC,CASSLGQAYYEQYF
TRBJ1-6,TRBD1,NA,TRBV5-8,TGTGCCAGCAGCTGGGAATCGACAGGGTCGAATTCACCCCTCCACTTT,CASSWESTGSNSPLHF
TRBJ1-5,NA,few,TRBV7-3,TGTGCCAGCAGCGCACCGCACCGGAGGGATCAGCCCCAGCATTTT,CASSAPHRRDQPQHF
TRBJ2-6,NA,NA,TRBV18,TGTGCCAGCTCACCATTGGCAGGGGCGAGGGGGGCCAACGTCCTGACTTTC,CASSPLAGARGANVLTF
TRBJ2-3,TRBD2,once,TRBV3-1/TRBV3-2,TGTGCCAGCAGCTTCGGACTAGCGGGAGCAGCAGATACGCAGTATTTT,CASSFGLAGAADTQYF
TRBJ2-6,TRBD1,few,TRBV6-4,TGTGCCAGCAGTGACCCAAGAGGGGGCCAACCTGGGGCCAACGTCCTGACTTTC,CASSDPRGGQPGANVLTF